The sample holds many counts of the clone carrying this T cell receptor (beta chain). This record belongs to a study of T cell repertoires in cytomegalovirus infection. Study background: Both CMV infection and a matching HLA type were indicated by public TCR beta signatures.

Germline V CDR1 and CDR2: SGHTA, FQGTGA. The CDR3 spans 13 residues. The germline V and J ends were trimmed by 5 bases and 2 bases, with 10 bases remaining between them. TCRdb recomputed calls from the reads with MiXCR, one row per CDR3 protein. The sample lists 80,000 to 130,000 distinct CDR3 sequences; 20% to 30% were seen once. Sequencing was done on a sample of CD8+ T cells from PBMCs. The sequence derives from a human donor in good health (CMV status not recorded). Some clones in this sample may be carry-over from other donors' samples. V and J are TRBV7-3 and TRBJ2-7; D uncertain. The CDR3 sequence: CASSKEAAYEQYF. The CDR3 DNA follows: TGTGCCAGCAGCAAGGAAGCAGCCTACGAGCAGTACTTC. The variable domain in full, completed from reference TRBV7-3 and TRBJ2-7, reads GAGVSQTPSNKVTEKGKYVELRCDPISGHTALYWYRQSLGQGPEFLIYFQGTGAADDSGLPNDRFFAVRPEGSVSTLKIQRTERGDSAVYLCASSKEAAYEQYFGPGTRLTVT.